This T cell receptor beta chain was obtained from a study of blood T cell repertoires in COVID-19 (dated by TCRdb to the early 2020s). General notes on the study: Samples covering the acute and convalescent phases of COVID-19 were provided by collaborators in the United States, Italy and Spain. The dataset comprised deeply sampled blood TCRbeta repertoires from subjects exposed to, actively infected with, or recovered from COVID-19. The sample metadata nearly always contained a de-identified subject ID, COVID-19 status, age in years and sex. The prospective study material was composed of cDNA or gDNA derived from T cells, B-cell-depleted T cells, or PBMCs. Where available, HLA class I and class II types were taken from metadata supplied by the sample provider and were not determined by assay-based typing. The repertoires were made available in a free public database intended to serve as a resource for research on the immune response to SARS-CoV-2. Samples were obtained from the ongoing ImmuneRACE study (first 160 participants) and from 1,254 subjects provided by 6 global collaborators.

Results the study describes overall, beyond this receptor: How much clinical and demographic metadata was included differed by source and by participant, and the metadata was provided uncurated.

Comment on this clone: No antigen is known for it. Within one base of it there is no much larger clone, and no base qualities were kept.

One collaborating source in Seattle enrolled patients during active infection and followed them longitudinally through the course of disease. The collaborating institutions used their own protocols to collect whole blood in K2EDTA tubes. For TCRbeta analysis, collaborators shipped samples in one of three forms: frozen whole blood, isolated PBMCs, or DNA extracted from either of those sample types. TCRbeta CDR3 regions were amplified from genomic DNA using the immunoSEQ Assay, a bias-controlled multiplex PCR. As for the original processing: The number of nucleated cells in each sample was estimated by amplification of reference gene primers within the assay. Sequence reads were collapsed and filtered to measure the absolute abundance of every unique TCRbeta CDR3 rearrangement. For each sample, productive Simpson clonality was calculated by taking the square root of Simpson's diversity index across productive rearrangements. This immuneACCESS table, as held by TCRdb, lists in-frame sequences with V and J called but not all clones. Of the missing ones, under half trace to an unresolved V gene in checked studies; the others have no known cause. D and trimming were read from the DNA, whereas the V and J calls and clone size are those reported in that table. Across this sample there are 150,000 or so clones, with roughly 84% seen only once. The ten top clones hold 9% to 13% of the sample.

The germline V gene encodes CDR1 SGHRS and CDR2 YFSETQ. V is pruned by 4 bases and J by 2 bases, leaving 18 bases of the junction without a gene match. Its CDR3 holds 19 amino acids, cysteine through phenylalanine. Just CDR3 DNA is preserved here, 57 bases in frame from base 1. In this chain, TRBV5-1 is recombined with TRBJ2-3; 8 nucleotides in the junction match TRBD1. The receptor comes from a woman aged 60-75 years with COVID-19, enrolled during active disease. Sequencing was carried out using peripheral blood. CDR3 protein: CASSLRPRTGSMVTDTQYF. The nucleotide sequence reads as follows: TGCGCCAGCAGCCTACGCCCCCGGACAGGGTCAATGGTCACAGATACGCAGTATTTT.